The clone carrying this T cell receptor (beta chain) was seen a single time. Measured with immunoSEQ multiplex PCR; TCRdb has only the in-frame clones, and not every one. This repertoire shows over 90,000 clones, roughly 90% found once; its top ten account for about a fifth. CDR3 length: 14 amino acids. Germline CDR1 is KGHDR and CDR2 is SFDVKD. V was pared by 3 bases and J by 7 bases, with 12 bases between. The data originate from a study of control samples from healthy donors and cancer patients. Sequencing input: PBMCs. This TCR was recovered from a man aged 55-75 years with lung cancer. The V and J genes are TRBV24-1 and TRBJ1-5, with unresolved D. CDR3 amino acids: CATSDLGGIQPQHF. The CDR3 DNA follows: TGTGCCACCAGTGATCTGGGAGGGATCCAGCCCCAGCATTTT.